One TCR beta chain is described in this entry. What this receptor recognizes is not known. Nothing much larger sits one base from this clone, and base qualities are not available. The data were obtained in a study of shared T cell receptors in the human thymus (TCRdb year 2021). In terms of the full investigation: The study examined how self-reactive, shared T-cell receptor alpha chains are generated in the human thymus.

Clipping removes 4 bases from V and 0 bases from J, with 13 as the unmatched junction base count. CDR1 is given as LGHNA and CDR2 as YSLEER, both from the germline V gene. The CDR3 holds 19 amino acids from the cysteine to the phenylalanine. Only the CDR3 region is kept as DNA, spanning 57 bases read in frame from base 1. Receptor amplification or capture employed the immunoSEQ multiplex PCR assay. TCRdb took over this immuneACCESS table, retaining in-frame rearrangements with V and J assigned. Such tables are incomplete; in checked studies, under half of the missing clones stem from an unresolved V gene, and the remainder is unexplained. In this sample the table shows about 660,000 clones, over 75% of which occur a single time. The ten largest clones represent 0.008% to 0.011% of the sample. This sample was also put to use in a study of human thymus T cells. Looking at the second paper: In Finland, the donors were immunologically healthy infants who were having open corrective cardiac surgery for congenital heart defects. Thymus tissue was obtained as surgical resects removed during corrective cardiac surgery. Usage of V and J gene segments appeared to be biased in both the thymic and the peripheral blood repertoires. According to the related research, thymic TCR repertoires were highly overlapping among unrelated individuals. The study used about 8 infant thymus samples plus four related peripheral blood samples to characterize TCR alpha and beta repertoires. Donor ages ranging from roughly 6 to 244 days were recorded, and over 5 male and a couple of female infants were included in the cohort. After being mechanically released from the tissue, thymocytes were kept at -70 degrees C in pellets of about 8.5-34 million cells. Genomic DNA was extracted from frozen cell pellets with a QIAsymphony instrument. Using the immunoSEQ multiplex PCR assay, the TCRB and TCRAD loci were amplified from a standardized quantity of quality-controlled genomic DNA. The amplicons spanned the V(D)J region and were long enough to cover the CDR3 and allow V and J genes to be identified. Amplicon sequencing was performed on an Illumina platform through the commercial immunoSEQ service. Corrections for primer bias and sequencing errors followed previously described methods, while TCRAD and TCRB definitions were based on the IMGT database. The repertoires were analysed using immunoSEQ Analyzer 3.0 and VDJTools for basic statistics, V/J segment usage, diversity estimates, rarefaction and pairwise overlap. Diversity was estimated with Chao1, ChaoE, Efron-Thisted, Shannon and inverse Simpson indices, and also on datasets down-sampled to the smallest sample. Repertoire overlap was determined by strict matching of CDR3 nucleotide sequence, V gene and J gene, and Jaccard-based multidimensional scaling clustering was applied. Thymus samples yielded on average around 810,000 unique TCRB clonotypes, compared with around 79,000 from blood samples.

Sample: thymocytes. The rearrangement combines TRBV4-3 with TRBJ2-1; TRBD1 fits 9 bases in the junction. The receptor's source is a boy younger than two with a congenital heart defect. Donor details come from another sample of the same person, matched by shared clones. The DNA sequence is given as TGCGCCAGCAGCCCAAGAGGGGACAGGGCCCCTCTCTCCTACAATGAGCAGTTCTTC. Its translation reads: CASSPRGDRAPLSYNEQFF.